This T cell receptor (beta chain) comes out of a study of T cell changes during pregnancy in multiple sclerosis (dated by TCRdb to the late 2010s). At the level of the whole study: The study examined how the T cell repertoire changed over the course of pregnancy in women with multiple sclerosis.

The library was generated by the immunoSEQ multiplex PCR assay. As stored in TCRdb, this immuneACCESS dataset retains in-frame rearrangements with V and J assigned. A fraction of the clones does not appear; measured against another copy, unresolved V genes explain less than half of the discrepancy, and the remainder lacks a known reason. The sample table holds about 60,000 clones, of which around 90% were seen once. Together, the top ten hold around 6.8% of the sample. Worth noting for this clone: No antigen is known for it. No base quality information exists; no much larger clone differs at one position.

The CDR3 runs 16 residues from the cysteine to the phenylalanine. The entry retains the CDR3 DNA only, 48 bases that are in frame from base 1. V and J lose 0 bases and 0 bases, and a span of 9 bases separates them. The CDR1 and CDR2 encoded by the germline V gene are LGHNA and YNFKEQ. The receptor was isolated from a female donor in good health, enrolled as a control in a pregnancy study. This specimen was peripheral blood, taken in the third trimester of pregnancy. The V and J genes are TRBV4-2 and TRBJ1-3, and perhaps TRBD1 as D gene, on 6 matching bases. The CDR3 region reads CASSQDPQGSGNTIYF. The sequenced DNA: TGTGCCAGCAGCCAAGATCCACAGGGCTCTGGAAACACCATATATTTT.